This TCR beta chain was captured by sequencing in a study of blood T cells in healthy people across ages. There are 16 residues in the CDR3. The V segment lost 4 bases and the J segment 4 bases; nucleotides outside the gene matches: 8. The V gene's germline CDR1 is MNHNS and CDR2 SASEGT. Next came a second PCR, run for about 7 to 12 cycles, which used a sample-barcoded 5' primer along with a J-beta primer mix. All cDNA molecules were each tagged by a template-switch adaptor with 12 random nucleotides. No fewer than 3 million CDR3-containing paired-end reads came from each sample. A single record per CDR3 protein comes from TCRdb applying MiXCR to the 5' RACE reads. The data show 700,000 or so distinct CDR3 sequences, around 43% seen once.

This chain uses TRBV6-1 with TRBJ2-2; the match to TRBD2 covers 8 bases. The TCR was taken from a man older than 75 in good health. Sequencing was done on a sample of blood. The CDR3 region has the DNA TGTGCCAGCAGTGCTCGGGGGGGAGACGGCACCGGGGAGCTGTTTTTT. This gives the protein CASSARGGDGTGELFF.